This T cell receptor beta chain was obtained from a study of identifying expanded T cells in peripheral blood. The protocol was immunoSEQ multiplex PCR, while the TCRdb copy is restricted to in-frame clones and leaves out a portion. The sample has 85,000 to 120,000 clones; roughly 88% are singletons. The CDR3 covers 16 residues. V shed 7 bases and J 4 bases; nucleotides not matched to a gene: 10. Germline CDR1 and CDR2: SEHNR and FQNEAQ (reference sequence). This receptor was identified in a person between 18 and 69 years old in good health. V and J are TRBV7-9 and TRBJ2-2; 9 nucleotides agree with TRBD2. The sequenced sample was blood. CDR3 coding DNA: TGTGCCAGCAACCCGCCTGGACTAGCGACCACCGGGGAGCTGTTTTTT. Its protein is CASNPPGLATTGELFF. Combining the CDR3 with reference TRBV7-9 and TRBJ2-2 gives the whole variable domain DTGVSQNPRHKITKRGQNVTFRCDPISEHNRLYWYRQTLGQGPEFLTYFQNEAQLEKSRLLSDRFSAERPKGSFSTLEIQRTEQGDSAMYLCASNPPGLATTGELFFGEGSRLTVL.